The source of this T cell receptor (beta chain) is a study of blood T cell repertoires in COVID-19. On the study more broadly: The United States, Italy and Spain were the sources of the acute and convalescent COVID-19 samples. T cells, B-cell-depleted T cells, or PBMCs provided the cDNA or gDNA that served as material.

In the source study's methods: It was from reference gene primer amplification that nucleated cell counts were estimated. Measured with immunoSEQ multiplex PCR; TCRdb has only the in-frame clones, and not every one. V, J and clone size reflect that table, while D and trimming were determined from the DNA. The data show 70,000 or so clones, roughly 73% seen once. This clone appeared once. The source of this sequence is a human donor in a cohort sampled during active COVID-19. Sequenced input: peripheral blood.

The DNA for the CDR3 is TGTGCCAGCAGTATGGGACTAGCGGGAGGGAGCACAGATACGCAGTATTTT. This sequence encodes CASSMGLAGGSTDTQYF. V is TRBV6-4 and J is TRBJ2-3; 16 nucleotides align to TRBD2. Germline lookup yields CDR1 MRHNA and CDR2 SNTAGT. The CDR3 runs 17 residues. The V segment lost 5 bases and the J segment 0 bases; nucleotides outside the gene matches: 2.